A single sample gave rise to the 5 T cell receptor beta chains below, sequenced in a study of T cell clonality in common variable immunodeficiency. Using immunoSEQ multiplex PCR, the repertoire was profiled, and TCRdb retains in-frame clones only, with some absent. Observed in the sample are more than 30,000 clones, none of them singletons. Sequencing input: peripheral blood mononuclear cells. These TCRs come from a person aged 18 to 75 in good health.

This clone came up many times. Read data end 3 residues before the CDR3 end; the end is taken from the germline J gene. V usage is TRBV5-1 and J usage is TRBJ2-7, with D unclear. Germline V CDR1 and CDR2: SGHRS, YFSETQ. There are 13 residues in the CDR3. Trimming took off 0 bases at V and 5 bases at J, with 9 bases between the two ends. CDR3 bases read: TGCGCCAGCAGCTTGGAAGGTCCCCACGAG. Translated: CASSLEGPHE. The CDR3 in its entirety is CASSLEGPHEQYF.

At least ten counts were recorded for this clone. The read halts 3 residues ahead of the CDR3 end, with the missing end drawn from the germline J gene. The V and J genes are TRBV20-1 and TRBJ2-7, with TRBD1 identical over 7 bases. This CDR3 comprises 15 residues. Germline trimming cut 3 bases from V and 3 bases from J; bases unmatched to any gene: 11. Germline assignment: CDR1 DFQATT and CDR2 SNEGSKA (reference sequence). The CDR3 sequence is CSARALDRVGYEQYF. The sequenced CDR3 bases are TGCAGTGCTAGGGCTCTAGACAGGGTAGGCTACGAG.

This clone occurred many times. The sequenced fragment ends 3 residues before the CDR3 boundary, so the rest is inferred from the germline J gene. This chain connects TRBV10-3 to TRBJ1-2, with D possibly TRBD1 on 5 matching bases. The CDR3 runs 20 residues. Trimming removed 2 bases at V and 4 bases at J, with 29 bases between. Germline V gene sequence: CDR1 ENHRY, CDR2 SYGVKD. The CDR3 protein is CAISESIRRSGNPLLYGYTF. Incomplete CDR3 DNA: TGTGCCATCAGTGAGAGTATAAGGCGGTCAGGGAACCCTCTCCTCTATGGC.

To note about this clone: The CDR3 extends 3 residues past the end of the read, so its final part is completed from the germline J gene. Other nucleotide sequences from this sample produce the same CDR3. The chain joins TRBV19 to TRBJ1-5; 8 nucleotides line up with TRBD1. The V gene end was trimmed by 7 bases and the J gene end by 3 bases; junction bases not matched to a gene: 8. Germline V gene sequence: CDR1 LNHDA, CDR2 SQIVND (reference sequence). The CDR3 runs to 15 residues. The CDR3 sequence is CASTSVTGVNQPQHF. The sequenced CDR3 bases are TGTGCCAGTACCTCAGTGACAGGGGTCAATCAGCCC.

There are many counts of this clone. With the read ending 3 residues before the CDR3 end, the germline J gene is used to fill in that end. The chain has TRBV18 and TRBJ2-5, with D possibly matching TRBD1 (6 bases). The CDR3 is made up of 13 amino acids. Between the trimmed V and J ends, which lost 5 bases and 2 bases, there was a span of 9 bases. Germline V gives CDR1 KGHSH, CDR2 LQKENI. CDR3 bases read: TGTGCCAGCTCAACACAGGGTCAAGAGACC. Its protein is CASSTQGQET. The entire CDR3 protein is CASSTQGQETQYF.